The clone carrying this T cell receptor beta chain was seen more than once but under ten times. The entry originates in a study of T cells after yellow fever vaccination. TCRdb re-analysed the 5' RACE reads in MiXCR, keeping a single row per CDR3 protein. The data hold about 320,000 distinct CDR3 sequences, with roughly 10% observed a single time. Trimming shortened V by 6 bases and J by 0 bases, and 12 bases separated the two germline ends. From germline, CDR1 is MNHNY and CDR2 SVGAGI (reference sequence). The CDR3 is made up of 15 amino acids. The sequencing here drew on CD4+ T cells sorted from PBMCs, taken 45 days after the yellow fever booster vaccination. V and J are TRBV6-6 and TRBJ1-5; tentatively, D is TRBD1 (5 bases). The sequence was obtained from a man aged 18 to 29 who received the YFV17D yellow fever vaccine. The CDR3 here is CASRPGLHSNQPQHF. CDR3 sequence (DNA): TGTGCCAGCAGACCGGGACTACATAGCAATCAGCCCCAGCATTTT.